This T cell receptor beta chain was sequenced for a study of a mutant IDH1 vaccine in newly diagnosed glioma (dated by TCRdb to the early 2020s). Regarding the research as a whole: Vaccination started 4-6 weeks after radiotherapy alone, or was given together with temozolomide cycles in the groups whose treatment included chemotherapy. The approximately 29 treated patients were approximately 62% male and roughly 38% female, with a mean age of approximately 40 years. Before enrollment, patients had received standard therapy of radiotherapy alone, temozolomide alone, or radiochemotherapy with temozolomide; most received the combination. Longitudinal TCRB deep sequencing was performed for fewer than 30 treated patients wherever samples were available for exploratory analyses. Six visits were used for peripheral blood collection: V03 (baseline), V05, V07, V10, V12 and V13. The week-35 safety follow-up took place at visit V12, and the week-47 end of study took place at visit V13.

What the study reported, not specific to this receptor: The authors noted that analyses of patient blood samples could not be reproduced because of sample limitations. PBMC samples for TCRB deep sequencing were selected based on availability. Changes in the top peripheral T cell clonotypes picked up by TCRB sequencing did not appear to be linked to pseudoprogression. Immune responses induced by the vaccine were seen in around 93% of patients across multiple MHC alleles.

Points on this clone: The antigen this receptor binds is unknown. Base qualities are missing; no much larger clone stands one base away.

Taken with the paper, the label for time point translates to: week 35, safety follow-up. A 20-mer mutant IDH1 peptide at 300 micrograms in Montanide made up each vaccine dose, which was injected subcutaneously together with topical imiquimod. Patients received eight vaccinations in weeks 1, 3, 5, 7, 11, 15, 19 and 23, corresponding to visits V03 through V10. The donors had newly diagnosed IDH1-mutant astrocytomas of WHO grade 3 or 4 that showed loss of nuclear ATRX. The samples were drawn from NOA16, a multicentre, single-arm, open-label phase I trial in Germany that tested a mutant IDH1 peptide vaccine in humans for the first time. Genomic DNA for TCRB sequencing was extracted from EDTA blood using the DNeasy Blood and Tissue Kit. The protocol used for the library was the immunoSEQ multiplex PCR assay. Rearranged TCR beta chain sequences were amplified using the hsTCRB Kit according to the manufacturer's protocol. TCRB libraries were sequenced on an Illumina MiSeq. As for how the authors treated the data: Demultiplexing, trimming and gene mapping were performed with the kit vendor's proprietary platform. The table was pulled from immuneACCESS by TCRdb, which kept in-frame rearrangements only. Such tables lose some clones; where checked, under half of the loss comes from unresolved V genes, and the rest has no known cause. V, J and clone size reflect that table, while D and trimming were determined from the DNA. The sample has tens of thousands of clones on record, roughly nine tenths of them singletons. The top ten clones comprise around 1.5% of the sample.

The CDR3, cysteine through phenylalanine, is 16 amino acids long. Only the CDR3 DNA stays, 48 bases, in frame from base 1. Deletion took 4 bases off V and 4 bases off J, with a span of 19 bases between the germline ends. The germline V gene gives CDR1 as ENHRY and CDR2 as SYGVKD. Recombination linked TRBV10-3 to TRBJ1-2; perhaps TRBD1 is the D gene, with 5 bases matching. The clonotype was recovered from a man aged 40-49 years with glioma. Sequencing was performed on PBMCs, taken from a glioma patient whose treatment included an IDH1 peptide vaccine. The CDR3 amino acid sequence is: CAISAPPGFGGYGYTF. The sequence in DNA is TGTGCCATCAGTGCCCCTCCGGGATTTGGGGGCTATGGCTACACCTTC.